One and the same sample provided the 23 T cell receptor beta chains below, sequenced in a study of CXCR3-negative and CXCR3-positive naive CD8 T cells. Study observations and caveats: CXCR3-expressing naive cells carried TRB CDR3s more hydrophobic than those of CXCR3-negative naive cells.

These receptors' antigens are unknown. UMI-labeled 5' RACE yielded the TRB cDNA libraries. TCRdb derives one entry per CDR3 protein from the 5' RACE reads, leaving out DNA. The listing contains under 150,000 distinct CDR3 sequences. Source material: naive CXCR3+ CD8+ T cells from blood. The subset: CD45RO-CCR7+CD27+CD95- naive CD8+ T cells expressing CXCR3 (TNR3+). All receptors derive from a human donor in good health. Some clones in this sample may be carry-over from other donors' samples.

The V and J genes are TRBV5-5 and TRBJ2-1; TCRdb returns TRBD2, unconfirmable since there is no DNA. The CDR3 is 16 amino acids. The germline V gene has CDR1 SGHKS and CDR2 YYEKEE (reference sequence). The CDR3 reads CASSSGTAGGYNEQFF. Using reference TRBV5-5 and TRBJ2-1 for the parts outside the CDR3, the full variable domain is DAGVTQSPTHLIKTRGQQVTLRCSPISGHKSVSWYQQVLGQGPQFIFQYYEKEERGRGNFPDRFSARQFPNYSSELNVNALLLGDSALYLCASSSGTAGGYNEQFFGPGTRLTVL.

J is TRBJ1-1 and V is TRBV29-1. Germline CDR1 is SQVTM and CDR2 is ANQGSEA. The CDR3 contains 11 residues. The CDR3 protein is CSVATNTEAFF.

This chain connects TRBV12-3 or TRBV12-4 to TRBJ2-7; without DNA, the TCRdb call of TRBD1 cannot be checked. CDR3 length: 16 amino acids. The CDR3 is CASHPTRDSPSYEQYF.

The V and J genes are TRBV20-1 and TRBJ2-7; TCRdb selects TRBD2, and the lack of DNA leaves this call unchecked. The germline V gene encodes CDR1 DFQATT and CDR2 SNEGSKA (reference sequence). The CDR3 consists of 14 residues. The CDR3 is CSAPGLAGSYEQYF.

V is TRBV28 and J is TRBJ2-3; TCRdb designates TRBD1, a call that cannot be tested without DNA. Germline CDR1 and CDR2: MDHEN and SYDVKM. CDR3 length equals 14 residues. CDR3: CASSSAGVADTQYF.

This chain links TRBV7-9 with TRBJ1-5; TCRdb's D call of TRBD1 is untestable without DNA. The V gene's germline CDR1 is SEHNR and CDR2 FQNEAQ (reference sequence). The CDR3 contains 16 residues. This CDR3 is CASSHSYGGDNQPQHF.

This chain connects TRBV28 to TRBJ2-7; the TCRdb D gene call, TRBD1, has no DNA to confirm it. The CDR3 contains 14 residues. The germline gives CDR1 MDHEN, CDR2 SYDVKM. CDR3 loop: CASSPGTGIGEQYF.

The CDR3 loop reads CSVVAPNQETQYF. This sequence joins TRBV29-1 and TRBJ2-5. Germline V gives CDR1 SQVTM, CDR2 ANQGSEA. The CDR3 is 13 amino acids.

V usage is TRBV28 and J usage is TRBJ2-2. The CDR3 is 13 residues long. The germline V gene has CDR1 MDHEN and CDR2 SYDVKM. The CDR3 sequence is CASSLGVPGELFF.

The chain has TRBV4-1 and TRBJ1-1; TCRdb calls TRBD1, which cannot be checked without DNA. Germline CDR1 and CDR2: MGHRA and YSYEKL. The CDR3 contains 15 residues. The CDR3 is CASSPKDRTGTEAFF.

The chain employs TRBV20-1 and TRBJ2-5; as DNA is missing, the TRBD1 call by TCRdb cannot be tested. Looked up from germline, CDR1 is DFQATT and CDR2 is SNEGSKA (reference sequence). The CDR3 extends over 11 amino acids. The CDR3 protein is CSDRGLETQYF.

This chain's CDR3 is CSVSGVNEQFF. This chain uses TRBV29-1 with TRBJ2-1; TCRdb's assignment of TRBD1 cannot be checked, as there is no DNA. The CDR3 has 11 residues. Germline V lookup: CDR1 SQVTM, CDR2 ANQGSEA.

The chain has TRBV28 and TRBJ2-7; checking the TCRdb D call of TRBD1 is not possible without DNA. This CDR3 contains 15 residues. In germline, CDR1 is MDHEN, CDR2 SYDVKM. The CDR3 here is CANSLTGSGSYEQYF.

CDR3 sequence reads: CATSTNLAGGNTGELFF. The chain carries TRBV15 and TRBJ2-2; TCRdb's D call, TRBD2, is unchecked because there is no DNA. Germline values: CDR1 LNHNV, CDR2 YYDKDF (reference sequence). The CDR3 runs 17 residues.

The chain links TRBV11-2 to TRBJ2-2. Germline V gene sequence: CDR1 SGHAT, CDR2 FQNNGV. This CDR3 contains 16 residues. The CDR3 spells CASSLDEIANTGELFF.

The chain combines TRBV12-3 or TRBV12-4 with TRBJ2-3. This CDR3 comprises 12 residues. Here the CDR3 reads CASRPGRDTQYF.

The V and J genes are TRBV29-1 and TRBJ2-7. This CDR3 is built from 13 residues. CDR1 and CDR2 from the germline V gene are SQVTM and ANQGSEA. CDR3 region: CSATGRYSYEQYF.

V usage is TRBV7-3 and J usage is TRBJ2-2; TCRdb's D call of TRBD1 is untestable without DNA. The CDR3 totals 14 residues. The germline gives CDR1 SGHTA, CDR2 FQGTGA. This CDR3 is CASSYDRDTGELFF.

The chain has TRBV20-1 and TRBJ2-7; TCRdb reports TRBD2, a call that lacks DNA to check it against. CDR3 length equals 15 residues. Germline values: CDR1 DFQATT, CDR2 SNEGSKA (reference sequence). CDR3 region: CSASPSSGSSYEQYF.

The chain carries TRBV4-3 and TRBJ1-1; no DNA is available, so the TRBD1 call from TCRdb remains unchecked. In germline, CDR1 is LGHNA, CDR2 YSLEER. This CDR3 has 16 amino acids. CDR3 in amino acids: CASSQDRTGRNTEAFF.

The chain recombines TRBV7-6 with TRBJ2-1. Germline V lookup: CDR1 SGHVS, CDR2 FNYEAQ. There are 16 residues in the CDR3. This CDR3 is CASSLVDRSSYNEQFF.

This rearrangement joins TRBV7-7 to TRBJ2-7; TCRdb reports TRBD1, a call that lacks DNA to check it against. The length of the CDR3 is 15 residues. CDR1 and CDR2 from the germline V gene are SSHAT and FNYEAQ (reference sequence). CDR3 sequence reads: CASSLGQGDAYEQYF.

The genes are TRBV12-3 or TRBV12-4 and TRBJ2-3; the TCRdb D gene call, TRBD1, has no DNA to confirm it. The CDR3 is 15 residues long. This chain's CDR3 is CASIQRMGGTDTQYF.